The 20 T cell receptor beta chains below were found in one sample sequenced in a study of T cell repertoires in cytomegalovirus infection. One entry per CDR3 protein, called by TCRdb with MiXCR from the reads. The sample holds around 770,000 distinct CDR3 sequences, roughly 28% seen once. No antigen is known for these receptors. The starting material was cultured CD8+ T cells from PBMCs, obtained from culture after CMV antigen stimulation. The receptors come from a human donor in good health (CMV status not recorded). Some clones in this sample may be carry-over from other donors' samples.

This clonotype was picked up a small number of times. The rearrangement joins TRBV6-6 to TRBJ2-1, with TRBD1 matching over 9 bases. This CDR3 has 17 amino acids. J was trimmed by 0 bases and V by 6 bases; bases with no gene match: 9. CDR1 MNHNY and CDR2 SVGAGI come from the germline V gene (reference sequence). CDR3: CASRAGTGPFSYNEQFF. CDR3 DNA sequence: TGTGCCAGCAGGGCCGGGACAGGGCCCTTCTCCTACAATGAGCAGTTCTTC.

J is TRBJ2-7 and V is TRBV6-6; the D is unclear. CDR3 length equals 11 residues. V was clipped by 2 bases and J by 6 bases, with 5 bases between them. Germline-derived CDR1 and CDR2 are MNHNY and SVGAGI (reference sequence). CDR3 nucleotide sequence: TGTGCCAGCAGTTACGGCGGCGAGCAGTACGTC. It is translated as CASSYGGEQYV.

The chain has TRBV11-3 and TRBJ2-2; unclear D gene. This CDR3 spans 15 amino acids. V dropped 0 bases and J dropped 4 bases, with 9 bases sitting between them. Germline V gene lookup returns CDR1 SGHNT and CDR2 YENEEA. Written as DNA, the CDR3 is TGTGCCAGCAGCTTAGACCTATCCATCACCGGGGAGCTGTTTTTT. This translates into CASSLDLSITGELFF.

This clonotype was found a few times. This chain uses TRBV27 with TRBJ1-2; D is uncertain. Looked up from germline, CDR1 is MNHEY and CDR2 is SMNVEV (reference sequence). CDR3 length: 15 amino acids. With 2 bases removed from V and 3 bases from J, the gap between germline ends came to 13 bases. The CDR3 protein is CASSLRVRGDYGYTF. CDR3 DNA: TGTGCCAGCAGTTTAAGAGTCCGCGGGGACTATGGCTACACCTTC.

About this clonotype itself: A much larger clone differs from this one at a single base, so this may be a read error. The rearrangement links TRBV13 to TRBJ2-3; D perhaps matches TRBD2 (7 bases). Trimming took off 0 bases at V and 4 bases at J, with 11 bases between the two ends. The CDR3 runs 15 residues. Germline lookup yields CDR1 PRHDT and CDR2 FYEKMQ (reference sequence). CDR3 DNA: TGTGCCAGCAGCTTAGGCGGGGGGCCCGCAGATACGCAGTATTTT. Protein sequence: CASSLGGGPADTQYF.

The chain has TRBV12-3 or TRBV12-4 and TRBJ2-7, with a weak D call TRBD2 (5 bases). Deletions cut 7 bases from V and 5 bases from J, with 12 bases between. There are 12 residues in the CDR3. The CDR3 nucleotides are TGTGCCAGCACCGCAGGAGGCGACGAGCAGTACTTC. It encodes CASTAGGDEQYF.

The rearrangement joins TRBV11-2 to TRBJ2-5; tentatively, D is TRBD1 or TRBD2 (5 bases each). Trimming took off 6 bases at V and 0 bases at J, with 17 bases between the two ends. Germline V gene lookup returns CDR1 SGHAT and CDR2 FQNNGV. The CDR3 is 16 residues long. CDR3 sequence: CASRDTGTAYQETQYF. The CDR3 DNA sequence: TGTGCCAGCAGAGATACCGGGACCGCTTACCAAGAGACCCAGTACTTC.

The chain combines TRBV7-6 with TRBJ2-3; no definite D call. Germline assignment: CDR1 SGHVS and CDR2 FNYEAQ. The CDR3 covers 13 residues. V was trimmed by 3 bases and J by 10 bases, leaving 14 bases between them. The CDR3 protein is CASSFGESVAQYF. The DNA of the CDR3 is TGTGCCAGCAGCTTTGGGGAATCGGTAGCGCAGTATTTT. The whole variable domain, remainder taken from reference TRBV7-6 and TRBJ2-3, is GAGVSQSPRYKVTKRGQDVALRCDPISGHVSLYWYRQALGQGPEFLTYFNYEAQQDKSGLPNDRFSAERPEGSISTLTIQRTEQRDSAMYRCASSFGESVAQYFGPGTRLTVL.

This chain links TRBV7-9 with TRBJ2-7; D is unresolved. The CDR3 is 14 amino acids. Trimming left V 5 bases short and J 0 bases short, with 11 bases between. Germline lookup yields CDR1 SEHNR and CDR2 FQNEAQ (reference sequence). CDR3 protein: CASSLSAYSYEQYF. The CDR3 bases are TGTGCCAGCAGCCTATCTGCTTACTCCTACGAGCAGTACTTC.

The J gene is TRBJ2-1, the V gene TRBV27; unclear D gene. V dropped 10 bases and J dropped 0 bases, with 7 bases sitting between them. The germline V gene has CDR1 MNHEY and CDR2 SMNVEV (reference sequence). The CDR3 extends over 12 amino acids. This chain's CDR3 is CATSGSYNEQFF. Written as DNA, the CDR3 is TGTGCCACCTCCGGCTCCTACAATGAGCAGTTCTTC.

This chain joins TRBV14 and TRBJ2-3, with D possibly TRBD1 on 5 matching bases. The CDR3 loop spans 15 amino acids. V was clipped by 2 bases and J by 2 bases, with 11 bases between them. Germline CDR1 and CDR2: SGHDN and FVKESK. CDR3 DNA: TGTGCCAGCAGCCAACAATTCAGGGCCACAGATACGCAGTATTTT. Its translation: CASSQQFRATDTQYF.

The chain employs TRBV3-1 and TRBJ2-7; TRBD2 matches at 8 bases. The CDR3 extends over 14 amino acids. In germline, CDR1 is LGHDT, CDR2 YNNKEL (reference sequence). The V gene end was trimmed by 4 bases and the J gene end by 4 bases; junction bases not matched to a gene: 6. CDR3 protein: CASSPWKRGYEQYF. In nucleotides, the CDR3 is TGTGCCAGCAGCCCTTGGAAGCGGGGGTACGAGCAGTACTTC.

The J gene is TRBJ2-2, the V gene TRBV6-2 or TRBV6-3; 10 bases line up with TRBD2. There are 16 residues in the CDR3. CDR1 and CDR2 (germline): MNHEY, SVGEGT. The V gene end was trimmed by 4 bases and the J gene end by 2 bases; junction bases not matched to a gene: 4. This chain's CDR3 is CASSFSGGSNTGELFF. DNA for the CDR3: TGTGCCAGCAGTTTTAGCGGGGGGTCCAACACCGGGGAGCTGTTTTTT.

This clonotype was recorded at least ten times. The CDR3 nucleotides read TGTGCCAGCAGTTACTCGAGAGGGCACGAGACCCAGTACTTC. Protein: CASSYSRGHETQYF. The rearrangement joins TRBV6-5 to TRBJ2-5; D might be TRBD2 (5 bases). The V and J ends lost 0 bases and 5 bases respectively, with 10 bases between them. Germline CDR1 and CDR2: MNHEY and SVGAGI. The CDR3 covers 14 residues.

The chain combines TRBV5-6 with TRBJ2-3; D possibly corresponds to TRBD1 (5 bases). Germline V CDR1 and CDR2: SGHDT, YYEEEE. The CDR3 loop spans 13 amino acids. Between the trimmed V and J ends, which lost 6 bases and 6 bases, there was a span of 14 bases. The CDR3, as DNA: TGTGCCAGCACCGTAGGGGTTGGTGATACGCAGTATTTT. It encodes CASTVGVGDTQYF.

The chain is built from TRBV19 and TRBJ1-2; D gene unclear. There are 11 residues in the CDR3. CDR1 LNHDA and CDR2 SQIVND come from the germline V gene (reference sequence). Trimming left V 4 bases short and J 7 bases short, with 7 bases between. The CDR3 reads CASSKAGGYTF. The CDR3 DNA reads as TGTGCCAGTAGTAAGGCTGGTGGCTACACCTTC.

The chain joins TRBV12-3 or TRBV12-4 to TRBJ1-5; D is perhaps TRBD1 (6 bases). V lost 6 bases and J lost 4, with 16 bases in between. The CDR3 is 15 amino acids. CDR3 residues: CASSTIGGGNQPQHF. As DNA, the CDR3 is TGTGCCAGCAGCACAATAGGGGGGGGAAATCAGCCCCAGCATTTT.

V and J are TRBV7-6 and TRBJ1-6; a weak D match, TRBD1 (5 bases). Trimming removed 4 bases at V and 11 bases at J, with 15 bases between. Germline V gene lookup returns CDR1 SGHVS and CDR2 FNYEAQ. The CDR3 is 14 amino acids. CDR3 residues: CASSSGFSNPPLHF. DNA for the CDR3: TGTGCCAGCAGCTCAGGGTTTTCGAATCCACCCCTCCACTTT.

The V call is TRBV6-2 or TRBV6-3, the J call TRBJ2-7; 8 bases agree with TRBD2. Germline lookup yields CDR1 MNHEY and CDR2 SVGEGT. V was pared by 5 bases and J by 1 base, with 7 bases of the junction left unmatched. The CDR3 length is 15 residues. The CDR3 nucleotides are TGTGCCAGCAGTCCAGGGAGCGGGGGATCCTACGAGCAGTACGTC. This codes for CASSPGSGGSYEQYV.

The table lists this clonotype with a few counts. The chain couples TRBV12-3 or TRBV12-4 to TRBJ2-5; 10 nucleotides align to TRBD2. V dropped 8 bases and J dropped 4; count of bases not matched to a gene: 4. There are 13 residues in the CDR3. CDR3 in amino acids: CASLAGEVETQYF. The CDR3, as DNA: TGTGCCAGCCTAGCGGGGGAGGTAGAGACCCAGTACTTC.